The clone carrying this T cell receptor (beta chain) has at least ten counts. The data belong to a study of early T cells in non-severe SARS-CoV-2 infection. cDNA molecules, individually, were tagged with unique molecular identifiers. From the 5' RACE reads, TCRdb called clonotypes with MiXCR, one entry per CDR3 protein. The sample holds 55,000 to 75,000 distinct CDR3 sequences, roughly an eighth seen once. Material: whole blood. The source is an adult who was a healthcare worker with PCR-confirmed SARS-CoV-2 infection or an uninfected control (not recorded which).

This CDR3 is CASSPPISSGANVLTF. CDR3 DNA sequence: TGTGCCAGCAGCCCTCCAATAAGCTCTGGGGCCAACGTCCTGACTTTC. The chain is built from TRBV28 and TRBJ2-6; D gene unclear. Between the trimmed V and J ends, which lost 6 bases and 0 bases, there was a span of 12 bases. CDR1 is MDHEN, CDR2 SYDVKM, per germline. The CDR3 runs 16 residues.